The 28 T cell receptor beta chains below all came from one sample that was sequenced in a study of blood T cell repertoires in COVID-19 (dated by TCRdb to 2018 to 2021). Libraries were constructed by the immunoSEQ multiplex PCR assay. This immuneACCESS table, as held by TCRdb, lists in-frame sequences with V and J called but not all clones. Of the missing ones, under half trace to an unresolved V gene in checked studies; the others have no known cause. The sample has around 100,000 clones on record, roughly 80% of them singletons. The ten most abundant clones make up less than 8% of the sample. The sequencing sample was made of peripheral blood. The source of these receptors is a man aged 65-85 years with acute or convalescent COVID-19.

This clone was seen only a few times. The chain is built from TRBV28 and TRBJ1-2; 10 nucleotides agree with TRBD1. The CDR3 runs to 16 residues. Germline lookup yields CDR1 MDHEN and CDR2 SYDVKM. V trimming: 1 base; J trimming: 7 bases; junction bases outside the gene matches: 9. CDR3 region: CASSLFMDRGVGGYTF. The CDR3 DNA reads TGTGCCAGCAGTTTATTCATGGACAGGGGGGTTGGTGGCTACACCTTC.

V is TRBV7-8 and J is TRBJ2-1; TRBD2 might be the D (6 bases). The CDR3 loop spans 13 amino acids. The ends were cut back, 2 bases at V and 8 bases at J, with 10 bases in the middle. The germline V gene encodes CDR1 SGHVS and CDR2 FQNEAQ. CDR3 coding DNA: TGTGCCAGCAGCTTATGGGGGGTCTATGAGCAGTTCTTC. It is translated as CASSLWGVYEQFF.

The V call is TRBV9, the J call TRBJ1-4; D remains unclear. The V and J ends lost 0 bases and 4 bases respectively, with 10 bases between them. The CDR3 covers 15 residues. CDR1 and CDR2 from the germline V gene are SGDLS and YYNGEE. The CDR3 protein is CASSVAYGFNEKLFF. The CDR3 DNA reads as TGTGCCAGCAGCGTAGCGTACGGTTTTAATGAAAAACTGTTTTTT.

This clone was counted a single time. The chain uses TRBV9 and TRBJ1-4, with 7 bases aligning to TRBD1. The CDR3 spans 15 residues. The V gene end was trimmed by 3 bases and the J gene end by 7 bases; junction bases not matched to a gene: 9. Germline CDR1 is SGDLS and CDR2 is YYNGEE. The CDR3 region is CASSARQGLSEKLFF. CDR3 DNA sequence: TGTGCCAGCAGCGCGAGACAGGGATTGTCTGAAAAACTGTTTTTT.

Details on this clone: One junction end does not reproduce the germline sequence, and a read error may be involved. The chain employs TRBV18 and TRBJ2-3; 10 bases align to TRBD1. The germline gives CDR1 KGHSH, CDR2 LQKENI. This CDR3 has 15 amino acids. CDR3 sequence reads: CASSSQTGGTDTQYF. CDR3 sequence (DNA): TGTGCCAGCTCAAGTCAGACAGGGGGCACGGATACGCAGTATTTT.

Here the CDR3 reads CASSIGAGGEAFF. The CDR3 DNA sequence: TGTGCCAGTAGTATTGGAGCAGGGGGTGAAGCTTTCTTT. The rearrangement joins TRBV19 to TRBJ1-1, with 7 bases that match TRBD1. The CDR3 runs 13 residues. Germline CDR1 is LNHDA and CDR2 is SQIVND (reference sequence). V shed 3 bases, J shed 7 bases, and the junction held 5 bases outside the gene matches.

The CDR3 coding sequence is TGTGCCAGCTCACCACCGGGACAGGGGGGGTATCTGGAGACCCAGTACTTC. This codes for CASSPPGQGGYLETQYF. This chain joins TRBV18 and TRBJ2-5, with 11 bases that match TRBD1. The germline V gene has CDR1 KGHSH and CDR2 LQKENI. The length of the CDR3 is 17 residues. The J segment lost 5 bases and the V segment lost 0 bases, leaving 8 bases of the junction unmatched. Combining the CDR3 with reference TRBV18 and TRBJ2-5 gives the whole variable domain NAGVMQNPRHLVRRRGQEARLRCSPMKGHSHVYWYRQLPEEGLKFMVYLQKENIIDESGMPKERFSAEFPKEGPSILRIQQVVRGDSAAYFCASSPPGQGGYLETQYFGPGTRLLVL.

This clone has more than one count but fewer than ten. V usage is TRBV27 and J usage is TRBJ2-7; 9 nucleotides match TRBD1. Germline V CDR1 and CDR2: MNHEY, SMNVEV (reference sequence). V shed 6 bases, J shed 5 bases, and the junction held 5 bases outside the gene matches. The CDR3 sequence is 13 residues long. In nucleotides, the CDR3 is TGTGCCAGCAGGGGGACAGGGAGACACGAGCAGTACTTC. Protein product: CASRGTGRHEQYF.

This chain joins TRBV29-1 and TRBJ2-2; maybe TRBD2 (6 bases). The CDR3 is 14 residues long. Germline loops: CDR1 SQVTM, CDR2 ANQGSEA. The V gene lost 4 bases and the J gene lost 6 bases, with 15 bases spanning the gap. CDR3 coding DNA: TGCAGCGTTGTACGGGGGAGTCGTCCCGGGGAGCTGTTTTTT. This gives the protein CSVVRGSRPGELFF.

Written as DNA, the CDR3 is TGTGCCAGCAGTCTCAGGCCGGCCTCTGGAAACACCATATATTTT. The encoded protein is CASSLRPASGNTIYF. V is TRBV28 and J is TRBJ1-3, with unresolved D. The V gene lost 5 bases and the J gene lost 0 bases, with 11 bases spanning the gap. Germline V CDR1 and CDR2: MDHEN, SYDVKM. The CDR3 loop spans 15 amino acids.

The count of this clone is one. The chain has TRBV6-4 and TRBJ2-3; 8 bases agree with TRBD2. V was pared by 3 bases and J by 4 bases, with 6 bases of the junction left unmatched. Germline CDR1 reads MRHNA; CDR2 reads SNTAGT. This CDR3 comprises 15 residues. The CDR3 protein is CASSEFSGVADTQYF. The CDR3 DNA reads TGTGCCAGCAGTGAGTTTAGCGGGGTGGCAGATACGCAGTATTTT.

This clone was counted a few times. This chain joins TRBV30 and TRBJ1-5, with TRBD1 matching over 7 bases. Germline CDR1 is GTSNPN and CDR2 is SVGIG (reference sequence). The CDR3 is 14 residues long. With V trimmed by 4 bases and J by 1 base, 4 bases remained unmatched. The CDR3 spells CAWTGGGSNQPQHF. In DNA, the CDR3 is TGTGCCTGGACAGGGGGAGGAAGCAATCAGCCCCAGCATTTT.

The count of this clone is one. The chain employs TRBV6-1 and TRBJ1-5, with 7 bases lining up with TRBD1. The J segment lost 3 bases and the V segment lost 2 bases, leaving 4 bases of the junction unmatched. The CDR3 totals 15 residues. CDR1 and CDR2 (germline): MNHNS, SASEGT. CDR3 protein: CASSELDRFNQPQHF. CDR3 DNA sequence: TGTGCCAGCAGTGAATTGGACAGGTTCAATCAGCCCCAGCATTTT.

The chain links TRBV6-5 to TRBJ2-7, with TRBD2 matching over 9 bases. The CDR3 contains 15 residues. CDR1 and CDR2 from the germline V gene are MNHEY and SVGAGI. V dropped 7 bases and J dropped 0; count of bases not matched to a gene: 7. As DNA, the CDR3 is TGTGCCAGCACCTATAGCGGGGGAGTCTCCTACGAGCAGTACTTC. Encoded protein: CASTYSGGVSYEQYF.

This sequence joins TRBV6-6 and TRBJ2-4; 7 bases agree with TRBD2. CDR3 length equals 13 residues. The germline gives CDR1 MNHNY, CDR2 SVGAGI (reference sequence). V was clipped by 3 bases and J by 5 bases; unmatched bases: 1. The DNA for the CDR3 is TGTGCCAGCAGTTATGCGGGAGAAAACATTCAGTACTTC. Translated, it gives CASSYAGENIQYF.

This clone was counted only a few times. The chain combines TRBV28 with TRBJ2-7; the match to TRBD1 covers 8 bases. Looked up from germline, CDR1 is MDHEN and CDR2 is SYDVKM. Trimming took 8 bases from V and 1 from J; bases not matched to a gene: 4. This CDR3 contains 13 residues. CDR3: CASYRDRSYEQYF. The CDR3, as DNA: TGTGCCAGCTATCGGGACAGGTCCTACGAGCAGTACTTC.

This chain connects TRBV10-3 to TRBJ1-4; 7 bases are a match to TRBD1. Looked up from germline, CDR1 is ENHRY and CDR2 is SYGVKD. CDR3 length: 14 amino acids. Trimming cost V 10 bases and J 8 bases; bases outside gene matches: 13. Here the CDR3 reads CATADTTGEEKLFF. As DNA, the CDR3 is TGTGCCACCGCCGACACTACAGGGGAGGAAAAACTGTTTTTT.

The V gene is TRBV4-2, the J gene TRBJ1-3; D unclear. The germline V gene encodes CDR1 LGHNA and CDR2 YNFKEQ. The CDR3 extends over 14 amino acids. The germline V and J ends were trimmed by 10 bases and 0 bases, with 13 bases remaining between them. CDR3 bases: TGTGCCACTTCGGAGTCTTACTCTGGAAACACCATATATTTT. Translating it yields CATSESYSGNTIYF.

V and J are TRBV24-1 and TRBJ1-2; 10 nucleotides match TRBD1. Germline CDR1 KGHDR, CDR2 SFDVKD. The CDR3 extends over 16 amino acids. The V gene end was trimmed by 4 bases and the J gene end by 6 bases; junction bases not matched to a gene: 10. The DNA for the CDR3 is TGTGCCACCAGTGAGCCAACGACAGGGGGCGGAAATGGCTACACCTTC. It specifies CATSEPTTGGGNGYTF.

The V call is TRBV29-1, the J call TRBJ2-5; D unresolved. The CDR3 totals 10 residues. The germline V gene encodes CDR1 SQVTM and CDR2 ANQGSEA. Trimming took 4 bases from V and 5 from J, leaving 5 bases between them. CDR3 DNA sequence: TGCAGCGTTGTAGTGGAGACCCAGTACTTC. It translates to CSVVVETQYF. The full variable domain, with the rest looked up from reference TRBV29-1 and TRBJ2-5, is SAVISQKPSRDICQRGTSLTIQCQVDSQVTMMFWYRQQPGQSLTLIATANQGSEATYESGFVIDKFPISRPNLTFSTLTVSNMSPEDSSIYLCSVVVETQYFGPGTRLLVL.

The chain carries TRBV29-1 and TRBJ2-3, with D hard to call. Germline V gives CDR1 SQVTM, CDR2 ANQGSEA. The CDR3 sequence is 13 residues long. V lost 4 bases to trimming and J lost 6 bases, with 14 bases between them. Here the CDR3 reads CSVGALVADTQYF. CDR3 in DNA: TGCAGCGTTGGGGCATTAGTTGCTGATACGCAGTATTTT.

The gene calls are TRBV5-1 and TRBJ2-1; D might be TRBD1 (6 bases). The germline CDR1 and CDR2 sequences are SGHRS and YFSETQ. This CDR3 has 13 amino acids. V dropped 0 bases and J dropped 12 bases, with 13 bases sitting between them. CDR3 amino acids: CASSLEQGTLQFF. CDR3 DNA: TGCGCCAGCAGCTTGGAACAGGGTACGTTGCAGTTCTTC.

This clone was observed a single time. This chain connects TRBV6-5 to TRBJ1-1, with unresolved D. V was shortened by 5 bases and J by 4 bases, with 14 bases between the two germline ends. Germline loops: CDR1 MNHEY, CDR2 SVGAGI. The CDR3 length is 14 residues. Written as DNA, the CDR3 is TGTGCCAGCAGTATGAAAGGACTAAGCACTGAAGCTTTCTTT. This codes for CASSMKGLSTEAFF.

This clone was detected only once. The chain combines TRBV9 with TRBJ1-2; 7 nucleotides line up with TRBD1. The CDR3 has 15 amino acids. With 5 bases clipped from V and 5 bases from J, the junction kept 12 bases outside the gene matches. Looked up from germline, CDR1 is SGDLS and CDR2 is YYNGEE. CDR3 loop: CASSTSTGPRYGYTF. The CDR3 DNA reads TGTGCCAGCAGTACCTCGACAGGGCCCCGATATGGCTACACCTTC.

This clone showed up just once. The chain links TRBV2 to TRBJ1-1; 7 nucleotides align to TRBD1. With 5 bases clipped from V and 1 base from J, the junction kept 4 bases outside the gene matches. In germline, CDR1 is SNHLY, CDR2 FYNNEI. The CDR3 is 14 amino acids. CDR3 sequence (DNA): TGTGCCAGCAGTCCATGGACAGGGAACACTGAAGCTTTCTTT. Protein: CASSPWTGNTEAFF.

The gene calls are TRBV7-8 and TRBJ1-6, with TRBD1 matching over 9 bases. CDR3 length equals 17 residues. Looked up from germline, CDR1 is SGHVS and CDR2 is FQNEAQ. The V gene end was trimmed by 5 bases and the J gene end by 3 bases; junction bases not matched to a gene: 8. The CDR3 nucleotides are TGTGCCAGCAGCCCAAGAGGGGGACAGGGCTATAATTCACCCCTCCACTTT. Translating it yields CASSPRGGQGYNSPLHF.

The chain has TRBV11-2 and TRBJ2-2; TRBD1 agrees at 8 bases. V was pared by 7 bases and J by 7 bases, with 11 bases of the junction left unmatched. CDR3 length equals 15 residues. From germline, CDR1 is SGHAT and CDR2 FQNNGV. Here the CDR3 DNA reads TGTGCCAGCACCTATTGGCAGGGGGCAAACGGGGAGCTGTTTTTT. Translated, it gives CASTYWQGANGELFF.

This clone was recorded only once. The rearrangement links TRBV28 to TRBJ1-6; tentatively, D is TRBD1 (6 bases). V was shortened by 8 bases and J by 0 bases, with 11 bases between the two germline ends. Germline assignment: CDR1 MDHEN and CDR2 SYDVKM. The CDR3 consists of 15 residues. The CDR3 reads CASLPGASYNSPLHF. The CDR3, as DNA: TGTGCCAGCCTACCAGGGGCCTCCTATAATTCACCCCTCCACTTT.